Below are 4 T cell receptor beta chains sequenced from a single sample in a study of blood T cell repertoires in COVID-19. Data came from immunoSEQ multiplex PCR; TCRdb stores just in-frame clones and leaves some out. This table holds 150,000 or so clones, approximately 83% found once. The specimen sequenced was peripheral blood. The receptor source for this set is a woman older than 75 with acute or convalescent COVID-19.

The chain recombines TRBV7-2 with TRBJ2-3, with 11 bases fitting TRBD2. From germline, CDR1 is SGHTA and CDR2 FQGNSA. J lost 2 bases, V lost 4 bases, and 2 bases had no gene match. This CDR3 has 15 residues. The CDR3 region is CASSSSGGPTDTQYF. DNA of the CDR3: TGTGCCAGCAGCTCTAGCGGGGGGCCCACAGATACGCAGTATTTT.

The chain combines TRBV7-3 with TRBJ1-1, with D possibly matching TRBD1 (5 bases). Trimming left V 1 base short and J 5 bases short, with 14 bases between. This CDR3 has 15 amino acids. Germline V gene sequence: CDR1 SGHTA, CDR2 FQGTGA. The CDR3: CASSLMAGGNTEAFF. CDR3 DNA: TGTGCCAGCAGCTTAATGGCGGGGGGTAATACTGAAGCTTTCTTT.

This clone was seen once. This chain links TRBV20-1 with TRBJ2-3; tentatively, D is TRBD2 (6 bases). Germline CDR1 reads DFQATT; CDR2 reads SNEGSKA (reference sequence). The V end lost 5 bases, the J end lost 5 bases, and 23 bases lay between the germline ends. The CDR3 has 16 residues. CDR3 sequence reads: CSAGGLLGDSVDTQYF. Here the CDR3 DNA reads TGCAGTGCTGGTGGGCTTCTCGGGGACTCGGTAGATACGCAGTATTTT.

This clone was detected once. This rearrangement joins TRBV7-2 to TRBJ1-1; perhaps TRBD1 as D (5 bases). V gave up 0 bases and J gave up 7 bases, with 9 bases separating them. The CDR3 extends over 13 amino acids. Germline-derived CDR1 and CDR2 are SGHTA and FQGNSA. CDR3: CASSLAGPGEAFF. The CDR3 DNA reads TGTGCCAGCAGCTTAGCGGGGCCCGGTGAAGCTTTCTTT.